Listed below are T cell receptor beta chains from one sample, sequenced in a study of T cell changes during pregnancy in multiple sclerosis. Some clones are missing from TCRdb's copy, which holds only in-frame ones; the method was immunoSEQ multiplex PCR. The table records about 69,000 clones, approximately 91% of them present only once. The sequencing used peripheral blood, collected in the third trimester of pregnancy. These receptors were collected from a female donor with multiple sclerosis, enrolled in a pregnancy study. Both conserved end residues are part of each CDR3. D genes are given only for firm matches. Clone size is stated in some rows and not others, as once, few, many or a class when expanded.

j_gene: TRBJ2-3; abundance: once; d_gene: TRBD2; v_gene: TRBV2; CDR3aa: CAIDPGLAGVRTDTQYF; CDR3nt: TGTGCCATAGACCCGGGACTAGCGGGGGTCCGCACAGATACGCAGTATTTT
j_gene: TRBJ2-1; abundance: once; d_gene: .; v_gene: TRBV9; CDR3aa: CASSPRAGRVGNEQFF; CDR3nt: TGTGCCAGCAGCCCCCGCGCGGGGCGGGTAGGCAATGAGCAGTTCTTC
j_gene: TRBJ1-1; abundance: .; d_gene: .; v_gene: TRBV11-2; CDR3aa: CASSLFGRNTEAFF; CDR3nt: TGTGCCAGCAGCCTATTCGGGAGAAACACTGAAGCTTTCTTT
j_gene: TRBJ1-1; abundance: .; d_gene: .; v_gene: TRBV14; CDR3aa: CASSQDLGTQNTEAFF; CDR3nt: TGTGCCAGCAGCCAAGATCTGGGGACTCAGAACACTGAAGCTTTCTTT
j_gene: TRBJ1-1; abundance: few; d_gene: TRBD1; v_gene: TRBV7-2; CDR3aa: CASSSPDEGARTEAFF; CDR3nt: TGTGCCAGCAGCTCCCCTGACGAGGGGGCTCGTACTGAAGCTTTCTTT
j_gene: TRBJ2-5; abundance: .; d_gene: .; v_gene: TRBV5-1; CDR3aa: CASSLVTSRGETQYF; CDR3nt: TGCGCCAGCAGCTTGGTAACTAGTCGGGGAGAGACCCAGTACTTC
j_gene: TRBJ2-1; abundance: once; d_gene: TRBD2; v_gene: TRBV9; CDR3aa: CASSSLKRTSGVLSSYNEQFF; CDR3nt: TGTGCCAGCAGCTCATTGAAGAGGACTAGCGGGGTCTTGAGCTCCTACAATGAGCAGTTCTTC
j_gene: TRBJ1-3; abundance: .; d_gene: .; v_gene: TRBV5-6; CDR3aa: CASSFDLGGGGNTIYF; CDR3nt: TGTGCCAGCAGCTTCGATCTGGGTGGCGGAGGAAACACCATATATTTT
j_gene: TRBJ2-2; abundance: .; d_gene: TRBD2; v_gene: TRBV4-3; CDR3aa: CASSQEGIAGANTGELFF; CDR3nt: TGCGCCAGCAGCCAAGAGGGGATAGCGGGGGCCAACACCGGGGAGCTGTTTTTT
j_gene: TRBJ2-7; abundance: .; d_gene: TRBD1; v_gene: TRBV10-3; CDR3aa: CAIEDRGYEQYF; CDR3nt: TGTGCCATCGAGGACAGGGGCTACGAGCAGTACTTC
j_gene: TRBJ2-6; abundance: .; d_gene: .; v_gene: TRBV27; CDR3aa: CASSLRSGANVLTF; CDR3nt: TGTGCCAGCAGTTTACGGAGTGGGGCCAACGTCCTGACTTTC
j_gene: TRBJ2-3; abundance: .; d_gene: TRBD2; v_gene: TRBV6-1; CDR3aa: CASTQGGGADTQYF; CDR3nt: TGTGCCAGCACCCAAGGCGGGGGGGCAGATACGCAGTATTTT
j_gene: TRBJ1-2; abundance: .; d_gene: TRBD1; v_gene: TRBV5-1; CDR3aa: CASSPSGQGSGYTF; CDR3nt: TGCGCCAGCAGCCCGTCGGGACAGGGGTCAGGCTACACCTTC
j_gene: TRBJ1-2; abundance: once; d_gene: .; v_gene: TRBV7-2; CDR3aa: CASSRLSANYGYTF; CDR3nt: TGTGCCAGCAGCCGACTGTCAGCTAACTATGGCTACACCTTC
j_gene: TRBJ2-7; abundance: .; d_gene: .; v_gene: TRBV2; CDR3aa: CASSETGTSYEQYF; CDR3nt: TGTGCCAGCAGTGAAACGGGGACTTCCTACGAGCAGTACTTC
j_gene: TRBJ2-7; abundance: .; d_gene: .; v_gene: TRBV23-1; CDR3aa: CASSHPPGEVSGVYEQYF; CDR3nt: TGCGCCAGCAGTCATCCCCCCGGGGAAGTCTCAGGTGTCTACGAGCAGTACTTC
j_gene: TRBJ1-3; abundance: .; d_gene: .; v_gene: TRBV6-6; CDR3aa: CASSFSVSGNTIYF; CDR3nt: TGTGCCAGCAGCTTTAGCGTTTCTGGAAACACCATATATTTT
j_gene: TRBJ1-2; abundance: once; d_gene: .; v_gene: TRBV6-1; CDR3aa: CASSRRGAGYTF; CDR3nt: TGTGCCAGCAGTAGGCGTGGGGCTGGCTACACCTTC
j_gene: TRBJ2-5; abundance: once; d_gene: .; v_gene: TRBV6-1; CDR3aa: CASSAGRPPGTQYF; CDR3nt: TGTGCCAGCAGCGCGGGACGGCCCCCTGGGACCCAGTACTTC
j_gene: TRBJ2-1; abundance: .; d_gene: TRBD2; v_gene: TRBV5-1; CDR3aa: CASSPSVAGGNNEQFF; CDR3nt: TGCGCCAGCAGCCCAAGTGTGGCGGGGGGGAACAATGAGCAGTTCTTC
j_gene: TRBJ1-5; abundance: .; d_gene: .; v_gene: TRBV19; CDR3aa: CASSIVARAYGPQHF; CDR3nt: TGTGCCAGTAGTATAGTTGCCAGGGCATACGGGCCCCAGCATTTT
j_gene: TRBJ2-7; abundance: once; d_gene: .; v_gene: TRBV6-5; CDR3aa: CASMEGPFDEQYF; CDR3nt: TGTGCCAGCATGGAGGGGCCCTTCGACGAGCAGTACTTC
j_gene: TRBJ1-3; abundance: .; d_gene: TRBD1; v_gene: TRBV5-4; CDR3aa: CASSLRGQGTDTIYF; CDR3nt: TGTGCCAGCAGCTTACGGGGACAGGGCACGGACACCATATATTTT
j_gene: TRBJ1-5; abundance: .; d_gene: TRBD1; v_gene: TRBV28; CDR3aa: CASSLSHGQGIVYSNQPQHF; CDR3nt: TGTGCCAGCAGTTTATCCCACGGACAGGGAATCGTGTATAGCAATCAGCCCCAGCATTTT
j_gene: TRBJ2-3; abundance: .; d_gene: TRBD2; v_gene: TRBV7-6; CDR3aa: CASSLMAGGGTDTQYF; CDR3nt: TGTGCCAGCAGCTTGATGGCGGGGGGCGGAACAGATACGCAGTATTTT
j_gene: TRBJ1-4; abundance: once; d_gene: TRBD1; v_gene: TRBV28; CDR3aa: CASSSTGVANEKLFF; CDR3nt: TGTGCCAGCAGTTCTACAGGGGTGGCTAATGAAAAACTGTTTTTT
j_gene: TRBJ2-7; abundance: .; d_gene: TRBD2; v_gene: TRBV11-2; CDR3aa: CASSPPAGGDEQYF; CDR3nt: TGTGCCAGCAGCCCACCGGCGGGGGGCGACGAGCAGTACTTC
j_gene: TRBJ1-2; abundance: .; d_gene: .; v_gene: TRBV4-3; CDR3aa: CASSQGRGINYGYTF; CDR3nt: TGCGCCAGCAGCCAAGGTCGCGGGATTAACTATGGCTACACCTTC
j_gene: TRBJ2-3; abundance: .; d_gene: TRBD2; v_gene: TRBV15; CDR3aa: CATSRQRGYTDTQYF; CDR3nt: TGTGCCACCAGCCGCCAGCGGGGCTACACAGATACGCAGTATTTT
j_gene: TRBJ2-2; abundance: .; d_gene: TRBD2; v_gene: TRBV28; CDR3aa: CASSQRGGYNGELFF; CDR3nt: TGTGCCAGCAGTCAGCGGGGGGGCTATAACGGGGAGCTGTTTTTT
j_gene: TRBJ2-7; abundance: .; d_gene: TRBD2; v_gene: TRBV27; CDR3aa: CASSLSLVGGNYEQYF; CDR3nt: TGTGCCAGCAGTTTATCCCTTGTCGGGGGGAATTACGAGCAGTACTTC
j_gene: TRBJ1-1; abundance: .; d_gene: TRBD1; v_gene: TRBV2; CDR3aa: CASSEAGTGLTEAFF; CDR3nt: TGTGCCAGCAGTGAAGCCGGGACAGGGTTGACTGAAGCTTTCTTT
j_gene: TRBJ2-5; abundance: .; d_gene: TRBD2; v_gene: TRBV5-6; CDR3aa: CASSLAGGGGETQYF; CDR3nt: TGTGCCAGCAGCTTGGCCGGGGGGGGAGGGGAGACCCAGTACTTC
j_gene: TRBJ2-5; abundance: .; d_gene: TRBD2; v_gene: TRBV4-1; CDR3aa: CASSHLLAEETQYF; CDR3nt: TGCGCCAGCAGCCACCTACTAGCGGAAGAGACCCAGTACTTC
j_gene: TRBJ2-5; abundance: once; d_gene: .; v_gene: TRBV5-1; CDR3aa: CASSEDGGMETQYF; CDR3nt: TGCGCCAGCAGCGAGGACGGGGGAATGGAGACCCAGTACTTC
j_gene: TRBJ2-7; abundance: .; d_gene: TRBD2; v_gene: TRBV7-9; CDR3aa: CASSSQRGGEQYF; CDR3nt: TGTGCCAGCAGCTCCCAGCGGGGGGGCGAGCAGTACTTC
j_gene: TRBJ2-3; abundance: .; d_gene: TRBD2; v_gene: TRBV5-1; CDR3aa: CASSLAISGRAGGGTDTQYF; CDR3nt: TGCGCCAGCAGCTTGGCAATCTCCGGGAGGGCTGGAGGGGGCACAGATACGCAGTATTTT
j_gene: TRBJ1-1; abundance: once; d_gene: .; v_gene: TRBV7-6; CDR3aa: CASSRISGAGAEAFF; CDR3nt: TGTGCCAGCAGCCGGATCTCAGGGGCGGGGGCTGAAGCTTTCTTT
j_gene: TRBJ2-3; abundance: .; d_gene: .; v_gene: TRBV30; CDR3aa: CAFRAATDTQYF; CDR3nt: TGTGCCTTCAGGGCGGCCACAGATACGCAGTATTTT
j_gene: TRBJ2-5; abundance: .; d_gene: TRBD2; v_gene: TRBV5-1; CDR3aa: CASSLISGGQETQYF; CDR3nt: TGCGCCAGCAGCTTGATTAGCGGGGGGCAAGAGACCCAGTACTTC
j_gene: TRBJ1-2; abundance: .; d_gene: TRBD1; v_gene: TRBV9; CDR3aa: CASSVGGTGDLYGYTF; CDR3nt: TGTGCCAGCAGCGTAGGGGGGACAGGAGACCTCTATGGCTACACCTTC
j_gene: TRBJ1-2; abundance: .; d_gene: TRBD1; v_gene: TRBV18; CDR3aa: CASSPDREDGYTF; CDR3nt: TGTGCCAGCTCACCTGACAGGGAGGATGGCTACACCTTC
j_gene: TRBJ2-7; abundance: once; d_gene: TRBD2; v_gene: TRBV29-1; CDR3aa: CSVAGLAHYEQYF; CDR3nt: TGCAGCGTCGCGGGACTAGCGCACTACGAGCAGTACTTC